These T cell receptor beta chains were read from a single sample in a study of shared clonotypes between healthy human individuals. The repertoire was sequenced with immunoSEQ multiplex PCR; TCRdb's copy has only in-frame clones and lacks some. The table has over 400,000 clones, around 96% seen once. What was sequenced was naive CD4+ T cells sorted from blood. The receptors shown here come from a woman under 40 in good health. CDR3s include the opening cysteine and the closing phenylalanine or tryptophan. Each record gives: D gene, J gene, clone size, V gene, CDR3 protein, CDR3 DNA. The D gene is left open where the match is weak. Clone size is shown for a subset of rows, as once, few, many or a class of expanded clone.

.	TRBJ2-5	.	TRBV4-1	CASTLGPREETQYF	TGCGCCAGCACCCTGGGCCCCCGCGAAGAGACCCAGTACTTC
TRBD2	TRBJ2-1	.	TRBV7-3	CASSFTGGTYNEQFF	TGTGCCAGCAGCTTCACCGGGGGGACCTACAATGAGCAGTTCTTC
TRBD2	TRBJ2-1	.	TRBV28	CASSAHSGSSGEQFF	TGTGCCAGCAGTGCCCATAGCGGGAGCTCTGGTGAGCAGTTCTTC
.	TRBJ2-3	.	TRBV23-1	CASSQSKGADTQYF	TGCGCCAGCAGTCAATCGAAGGGTGCAGATACGCAGTATTTT
.	TRBJ2-7	.	TRBV27	CASSLLPARSSYEQYF	TGTGCCAGCAGTTTATTACCAGCCCGGAGCTCCTACGAGCAGTACTTC
.	TRBJ1-1	.	TRBV28	CASSSAGGMNTEAFF	TGTGCCAGCAGTTCCGCCGGGGGGATGAACACTGAAGCTTTCTTT
TRBD2	TRBJ2-7	.	TRBV6-5	CASSYSGTTEQYF	TGTGCCAGCAGTTACTCTGGGACTACCGAGCAGTACTTC
.	TRBJ2-5	once	TRBV30	CAWTRGAAETQYF	TGTGCCTGGACCCGAGGGGCGGCCGAGACCCAGTACTTC
.	TRBJ2-3	.	TRBV11-2	CASQTSHGTDTQYF	TGTGCCAGCCAGACTAGTCATGGTACAGATACGCAGTATTTT
.	TRBJ2-1	.	TRBV19	CASSIDPPGAYNEQFF	TGTGCCAGTAGTATAGATCCCCCAGGGGCCTACAATGAGCAGTTCTTC
.	TRBJ1-5	.	TRBV19	CASSIPLRGVPYSNQPQHF	TGTGCCAGTAGTATCCCCTTAAGAGGGGTCCCGTATAGCAATCAGCCCCAGCATTTT
.	TRBJ2-6	.	TRBV18	CASSPRTRRDPGANVLTF	TGTGCCAGCTCACCTAGGACCCGCCGGGACCCTGGGGCCAACGTCCTGACTTTC
TRBD2	TRBJ2-7	.	TRBV27	CASSPLGRERTYEQYF	TGTGCCAGCAGTCCGTTAGGGCGGGAGAGAACCTACGAGCAGTACTTC
TRBD2	TRBJ2-7	.	TRBV5-1	CASSLEPGRAWYEQYF	TGCGCCAGCAGCTTGGAACCCGGGAGGGCCTGGTACGAGCAGTACTTC
.	TRBJ2-7	.	TRBV11-2	CASSLAYEQYF	TGTGCCAGCAGCTTAGCGTACGAGCAGTACTTC
.	TRBJ2-1	.	TRBV2	CASSGQGYNEQFF	TGTGCCAGCAGTGGGCAGGGGTACAATGAGCAGTTCTTC
.	TRBJ2-3	once	TRBV7-6	CASSHSGTSTDTQYF	TGTGCCAGCAGCCATTCAGGGACTAGCACAGATACGCAGTATTTT
TRBD2	TRBJ2-1	.	TRBV2	CASSVRSGSIGSYNEQFF	TGTGCCAGCAGTGTCAGAAGCGGGAGTATTGGATCCTACAATGAGCAGTTCTTC
.	TRBJ2-2	.	TRBV5-4	CASSPRGRAYTGELFF	TGTGCCAGCAGCCCCCGGGGTCGAGCCTACACCGGGGAGCTGTTTTTT
.	TRBJ2-5	.	TRBV4-1	CASSPRFGSGETQYF	TGCGCCAGCAGCCCACGTTTCGGGAGTGGAGAGACCCAGTACTTC
TRBD1	TRBJ2-1	.	TRBV5-4	CASSRGQGSYNEQFF	TGTGCCAGCAGCCGGGGACAGGGATCCTACAATGAGCAGTTCTTC
TRBD2	TRBJ2-3	.	TRBV30	CAWSGGEGTDTQYF	TGTGCCTGGAGTGGGGGGGAGGGGACAGATACGCAGTATTTT
.	TRBJ1-1	few	TRBV20-1	CSAAGDTEAFF	TGCAGTGCTGCAGGGGACACTGAAGCTTTCTTT
TRBD1	TRBJ1-1	.	TRBV10-3	CAIRGQGPNTEAFF	TGTGCCATCAGAGGACAGGGCCCGAACACTGAAGCTTTCTTT
.	TRBJ1-1	.	TRBV4-1	CASSQIWGNTEAFF	TGCGCCAGCAGCCAAATTTGGGGTAACACTGAAGCTTTCTTT
TRBD1	TRBJ2-6	.	TRBV27	CASSSTGGTGSGANVLTF	TGTGCCAGCAGTTCGACAGGGGGCACGGGGTCTGGGGCCAACGTCCTGACTTTC
.	TRBJ1-1	.	TRBV10-2	CASSDGGRAHTEAFF	TGCGCCAGCAGTGACGGGGGTAGGGCCCACACTGAAGCTTTCTTT
TRBD2	TRBJ2-7	once	TRBV2	CASRVAGDYEQYF	TGTGCCAGCAGGGTAGCGGGAGACTACGAGCAGTACTTC
.	TRBJ1-3	.	TRBV28	CASSLYPGPGNTIYF	TGTGCCAGCAGTTTATACCCAGGGCCAGGAAACACCATATATTTT
.	TRBJ1-3	.	TRBV11-2	CASSLERSGGNTIYF	TGTGCCAGCAGCTTGGAAAGGTCGGGCGGAAACACCATATATTTT
.	TRBJ2-1	.	TRBV2	CASMFRGISYNEQFF	TGTGCCAGCATGTTCCGCGGGATATCCTACAATGAGCAGTTCTTC
.	TRBJ2-3	.	TRBV5-1	CASSLLGHANTDTQYF	TGCGCCAGCAGCCTCCTCGGACACGCTAACACAGATACGCAGTATTTT
TRBD1	TRBJ2-3	.	TRBV28	CASSLPPGQGHVDTQYF	TGTGCCAGCAGTTTGCCCCCGGGACAGGGGCATGTAGATACGCAGTATTTT
TRBD1	TRBJ1-2	.	TRBV28	CASSSGTGNYGYTF	TGTGCCAGCAGTTCCGGGACAGGGAACTATGGCTACACCTTC
TRBD1	TRBJ1-5	once	TRBV23-1	CASSQFNRGPDQPQHF	TGCGCCAGCAGTCAATTTAACAGGGGGCCCGATCAGCCCCAGCATTTT
.	TRBJ1-2	.	TRBV12-5	CASGLPRGADYGYTF	TGTGCTAGTGGTTTGCCCCGGGGGGCGGACTATGGCTACACCTTC
.	TRBJ2-3	.	TRBV25-1	CASSDSGTDTQYF	TGTGCCAGCAGTGATTCAGGCACAGATACGCAGTATTTT
TRBD1	TRBJ2-7	.	TRBV19	CASSRRMRGQGAWVDYEQYF	TGTGCCAGTAGTAGAAGAATGCGAGGACAGGGGGCTTGGGTTGACTACGAGCAGTACTTC
.	TRBJ2-6	.	TRBV5-6	CASTPRLGANVLTF	TGTGCCAGCACCCCGAGGCTTGGGGCCAACGTCCTGACTTTC
TRBD2	TRBJ2-3	.	TRBV5-6	CASSPSALAGDTQYF	TGTGCCAGCAGCCCGAGCGCACTAGCGGGAGATACGCAGTATTTT
.	TRBJ2-3	.	TRBV12-5	CASGLPVPLAASTDTQYF	TGTGCTAGTGGTTTGCCGGTCCCTTTAGCGGCTAGCACAGATACGCAGTATTTT
TRBD2	TRBJ2-6	.	TRBV5-4	CASSFLGLADISGANVLTF	TGTGCCAGCAGCTTCCTGGGACTAGCGGATATCTCTGGGGCCAACGTCCTGACTTTC